Listed below are T cell receptor beta chains from one sample, sequenced in a study of cytomegalovirus exposure and HLA in healthy donors. Clones were read by immunoSEQ multiplex PCR, and TCRdb kept only the in-frame ones, dropping some. Of fewer than 200,000 clones in the sample, about 81% were seen once. Specimen: PBMCs. The receptor set was obtained from a woman under 30 in good health and CMV-seronegative. Each CDR3 is given with its conserved first and last residue. A D gene is named only where the DNA matches it firmly. Clone size is given for some rows only: seen once, a few or many times, or a class if the clone is expanded.

V gene	clone size	D gene	J gene	CDR3 DNA	CDR3 protein
TRBV5-4	NA	TRBD1	TRBJ2-7	TGTGCCAGCAGCCCGGGACAGACTCATACCTACGAGCAGTACTTC	CASSPGQTHTYEQYF
TRBV6-5	NA	TRBD2	TRBJ2-7	TGTGCCAGCAGTTACTCCGCGGGAGGGCTATCCCACGAGCAGTACTTC	CASSYSAGGLSHEQYF
TRBV27	NA	NA	TRBJ1-5	TGTGCCAGCGCCCTGGGGGGAGACCATCAGCCCCAGCATTTT	CASALGGDHQPQHF
TRBV5-4	once	NA	TRBJ1-6	TGTGCCAGCAGCTGGGATGGCAGGGCGGATTCACCCCTCCACTTT	CASSWDGRADSPLHF
TRBV2	NA	TRBD1	TRBJ2-7	TGTGCCAGCAGCAAGGGACAGGGTCTCGACGAGCAGTACTTC	CASSKGQGLDEQYF
TRBV9	NA	NA	TRBJ2-2	TGTGCCAGCAGCATGCCGGGACACGGAAAGGACACCGGGGAGCTGTTTTTT	CASSMPGHGKDTGELFF
TRBV28	few	TRBD2	TRBJ2-7	TGTGCCAGCAGTTTAATCGGGACTAGTCATGACGAGCAGTACTTC	CASSLIGTSHDEQYF
TRBV2	NA	TRBD1	TRBJ2-7	TGTGCCAGCAGTTCCCGACAGGGCGGCAGCGAGCAGTACTTC	CASSSRQGGSEQYF
TRBV27	NA	TRBD1	TRBJ2-5	TGTGCCAGCAGTCTCCTAGGGGGCAAAGAGACCCAGTACTTC	CASSLLGGKETQYF
TRBV9	NA	TRBD1	TRBJ1-2	TGTGCCAGCAGCGAGAGGGGGACAGGGTTTGGCTACACCTTC	CASSERGTGFGYTF
TRBV11-2	NA	NA	TRBJ2-2	TGTGCCAGCAGCTTCCCCGGAGGGGGGGTAGGCACCGGGGAGCTGTTTTTT	CASSFPGGGVGTGELFF
TRBV9	NA	TRBD2	TRBJ2-3	TGTGCCAGCAGCGTTAGCGGGAACACAGATACGCAGTATTTT	CASSVSGNTDTQYF
TRBV6-1	NA	NA	TRBJ1-1	TGTGCCAGCAGTGAAGCGGGAGGCACACGCTTTCGGGCTTTCTTT	CASSEAGGTRFRAFF
TRBV10-3	NA	NA	TRBJ2-1	TGTGCCATCAGTGAGGAGATGAATGAGCAGTTCTTC	CAISEEMNEQFF